The present T cell receptor beta chain was sequenced within a study of beta chain features in type 1 diabetes. General study findings and limits: Using cDNA template may skew counts toward highly expressing activated cells. At VDJ recombination sites, type 1 diabetes patients had fewer insertions and more deleted nucleotides.

Via CD45RO/CCR7/CD25/CD127/CD95/CD27, cells of the CD4+ naive, central memory, regulatory and stem cell-like memory subsets were sorted. The entirety of the isolated RNA underwent reverse transcription, so expressed TCRB transcripts were sequenced. The table came from immunoSEQ multiplex PCR; TCRdb's copy has only in-frame clones and leaves some out. This table holds hundreds of thousands of clones, 15% to 18% found once. Comment on this clone: What it binds is unknown.

Trimming took 5 bases from V and 0 from J; bases not matched to a gene: 8. Germline lookup yields CDR1 SEHNR and CDR2 FQNEAQ (reference sequence). The CDR3 is 18 residues long. The clonotype originates from a man aged 18 to 30 in good health. This chain joins TRBV7-9 and TRBJ1-5, with 12 bases that match TRBD1. The sample was naive CD4+ T cells from blood. The CDR3 coding sequence is TGTGCCAGCAGCCAAGGGACAGGGGGCAGGTATAGCAATCAGCCCCAGCATTTT. Translating it yields CASSQGTGGRYSNQPQHF.